Listed here are 8 T cell receptor beta chains from one sample, sequenced in a study of T cells in women clearing cervical HPV infection. Sequencing used immunoSEQ multiplex PCR; TCRdb keeps in-frame clones, though not all of them. In all, the sample yields 20,000 or so clones. The specimen sequenced was blood buffy coat. The receptors were gathered from a woman between 18 and 70 years old with a cervical HPV16 infection that either progressed to CIN3+ or cleared (not recorded which).

Concerning this clone itself: Read coverage stops 3 residues before the CDR3 terminus; the germline J gene supplies the remainder. The V and J genes are TRBV4-1 and TRBJ2-3, with 10 bases identical to TRBD2. The J segment lost 3 bases and the V segment lost 0 bases, leaving 6 bases of the junction unmatched. The CDR3 covers 17 residues. The germline CDR1 and CDR2 sequences are MGHRA and YSYEKL. Incomplete CDR3 DNA: TGCGCCAGCAGCCAAGATCCCGGGACTAGCGTGACAGATACG. Translating gives CASSQDPGTSVTDT. The whole CDR3 reads CASSQDPGTSVTDTQYF.

Worth noting for this clone: The CDR3 goes on 3 residues after the read ends, and that part is filled in from the germline J gene. V gene TRBV5-1 combines with J gene TRBJ1-4, with 9 bases that match TRBD1. CDR3 length equals 18 residues. Trimming removed 4 bases from V and 1 base from J; junction bases left unmatched: 11. Per germline, CDR1 SGHRS and CDR2 YFSETQ. CDR3 sequence: CASSPYRDRVVTNEKLFF. The covered CDR3 bases are TGCGCCAGCAGCCCCTACCGGGACAGGGTGGTAACTAATGAAAAA.

This clone is called medium-sized based on its frequency. The CDR3 extends 3 residues past the end of the read, so its final part is completed from the germline J gene. The chain combines TRBV2 with TRBJ2-5; D could derive from TRBD1 or TRBD2 (5 bases each). The V and J ends lost 7 bases and 4 bases respectively, with 10 bases between them. CDR1 and CDR2 from the germline V gene are SNHLY and FYNNEI. The CDR3 loop spans 12 amino acids. The CDR3 reads CASKSGRETQYF. The sequenced CDR3 bases are TGTGCCAGCAAATCAGGGAGAGAGACC.

Points on this clone: The read ends 3 residues shy of where the CDR3 ends; the end is completed using the germline J gene. The V call is TRBV20-1, the J call TRBJ1-2, with 8 bases that match TRBD1. This CDR3 has 16 amino acids. CDR1 and CDR2 (germline): DFQATT, SNEGSKA (reference sequence). CDR3 bases read: TGCAGTGCTAGACCGCTACAGGACAGGGTTTCGGAGGGC. Amino acids: CSARPLQDRVSEG. The complete CDR3 protein is CSARPLQDRVSEGYTF.

A word on this clone: The CDR3 goes on 3 residues after the read ends, and that part is filled in from the germline J gene. The gene calls are TRBV10-3 and TRBJ1-2; 7 nucleotides agree with TRBD1. The V gene end was trimmed by 0 bases and the J gene end by 5 bases; junction bases not matched to a gene: 3. Germline V gene lookup returns CDR1 ENHRY and CDR2 SYGVKD. The CDR3 extends over 14 amino acids. CDR3 bases read: TGTGCCATCAGTGAGTCGGGACAGCAGTATGGC. Protein sequence: CAISESGQQYG. The full CDR3 reads CAISESGQQYGYTF.

As regards this clone: The CDR3 is cut off 3 residues early in the read; its end comes from the germline J gene. The chain has TRBV5-4 and TRBJ1-6, with TRBD1 matching over 7 bases. Germline CDR1 SGHNT, CDR2 YYREEE (reference sequence). V dropped 2 bases and J dropped 2; count of bases not matched to a gene: 1. The CDR3 extends over 15 amino acids. CDR3 amino acids: CASSFGTAYNSPLHF. Partial CDR3 DNA: TGTGCCAGCAGCTTTGGGACAGCCTATAATTCACCC.

A remark on this clone: The read falls 3 residues short of the CDR3 end, and the missing part is taken from the germline J gene. The genes are TRBV7-9 and TRBJ1-5; TRBD1 agrees at 9 bases. Germline V gene lookup returns CDR1 SEHNR and CDR2 FQNEAQ (reference sequence). CDR3 length equals 15 residues. V was pared by 1 base and J by 4 bases, with 2 bases of the junction left unmatched. The CDR3 bases that were read are TGTGCCAGCAGCTTAGAGGGGACAGGGAATCAGCCC. Protein sequence: CASSLEGTGNQP. Given in full, the CDR3 is CASSLEGTGNQPQHF.

Comment on this clone: The CDR3 end falls 3 residues outside the read, so it is completed with the germline J gene. J is TRBJ1-5 and V is TRBV5-6; TRBD1 agrees at 8 bases. From germline, CDR1 is SGHDT and CDR2 YYEEEE. V trimming: 5 bases; J trimming: 6 bases; junction bases outside the gene matches: 4. The length of the CDR3 is 13 residues. The sequenced part of the CDR3 DNA is TGTGCCAGCAGTACAGGGGGTGGTCAGCCC. Translating it yields CASSTGGGQP. The CDR3, in full, reads CASSTGGGQPQHF.